The 2 T cell receptor beta chains reported below all come from one sample, sequenced in a study of blood T cell repertoires in COVID-19 (dated by TCRdb to the early 2020s). The library was made by the immunoSEQ multiplex PCR assay. TCRdb provides this immuneACCESS table in a form limited to in-frame rearrangements. Some clones are lacking; in checked studies, under half of them reflect an unresolved V gene, and why the rest are absent is not known. The sample has under 450,000 clones on record, 70% to 90% of them singletons. Roughly an eighth of the sample goes to the ten largest clones. Material: peripheral blood. The receptors were sampled from a woman in her forties or fifties with COVID-19, enrolled during active disease.

The rearrangement uses TRBV14 and TRBJ2-1; perhaps TRBD1 as D (6 bases). In germline, CDR1 is SGHDN, CDR2 FVKESK. Trimming stripped 0 bases from V and 0 bases from J, with 6 bases between. The CDR3 spans 15 residues. The CDR3 sequence is CASSQDRGSYNEQFF. The DNA for the CDR3 is TGTGCCAGCAGCCAAGACAGGGGCTCCTACAATGAGCAGTTCTTC. Full variable domain (remainder filled in from reference TRBV14 and TRBJ2-1): EAGVTQFPSHSVIEKGQTVTLRCDPISGHDNLYWYRRVMGKEIKFLLHFVKESKQDESGMPNNRFLAERTGGTYSTLKVQPAELEDSGVYFCASSQDRGSYNEQFFGPGTRLTVL.

The chain uses TRBV6-5 and TRBJ1-5; TRBD1 matches 11 bases. There are 14 residues in the CDR3. The V gene end was trimmed by 8 bases and the J gene end by 5 bases; junction bases not matched to a gene: 5. The germline CDR1 and CDR2 sequences are MNHEY and SVGAGI. The CDR3 is CASEDRGLDQPQHF. CDR3 coding DNA: TGTGCCAGCGAGGACAGGGGGCTGGATCAGCCCCAGCATTTT.